A selection of T cell receptor beta chains follows, all from one sample in a study of molecular identifiers for immune sequencing clone quantification. Using its own MiXCR run on the PCR reads, TCRdb lists one record per CDR3 protein. The sample consists of 40,000 to 50,000 distinct CDR3 sequences, 15% to 20% of them appearing once. The sample taken for sequencing was naive CD8+ T cells from blood, with Jurkat cell RNA spiked in. The receptors shown here come from a human donor in good health. Some libraries in this study had Jurkat cell RNA spiked in. Both conserved end residues are part of each CDR3. The D gene is left open where the match is weak. Expanded clones get a size class; other rows say once, few or many, or leave the size out.

d_call | j_call | v_call | clone_size | cdr3_aa | cdr3_nt
. | TRBJ2-7 | TRBV7-2 | many | CASSLAWGYEQYF | TGTGCCAGCAGCTTAGCGTGGGGTTACGAGCAGTACTTC
. | TRBJ2-7 | TRBV14 | many | CASSHPGQGHYEQYF | TGTGCCAGCAGCCACCCGGGTCAGGGTCATTACGAGCAGTACTTC
. | TRBJ2-5 | TRBV10-3 | many | CAISDLLKTQYF | TGTGCCATCAGTGACTTATTAAAGACCCAGTACTTC
. | TRBJ2-3 | TRBV9 | many | CASSVGSDTQYF | TGTGCCAGCAGCGTAGGGTCAGATACGCAGTATTTT
. | TRBJ2-5 | TRBV20-1 | many | CSARSQETQYF | TGCAGTGCTAGGAGCCAAGAGACCCAGTACTTC
. | TRBJ2-3 | TRBV30 | many | CAWSQVLGDTQYF | TGTGCCTGGAGTCAAGTTCTGGGAGATACGCAGTATTTT
TRBD1 | TRBJ1-5 | TRBV30 | many | CAWKDRGYSNQPQHF | TGTGCCTGGAAAGACAGGGGGTATAGCAATCAGCCCCAGCATTTT
. | TRBJ2-2 | TRBV27 | few | CASSYTGGLFF | TGTGCCAGCAGTTACACCGGGGGGCTGTTTTTT
TRBD1 | TRBJ2-3 | TRBV6-7 | many | CASSDRVSGFGDTQYF | TGTGCCAGCAGCGACAGGGTCTCAGGTTTTGGAGATACGCAGTATTTT
. | TRBJ2-7 | TRBV5-6 | many | CASSSGRGDGYF | TGTGCCAGCAGCTCGGGCCGTGGGGACGGGTACTTC
. | TRBJ1-1 | TRBV12-3/TRBV12-4 | many | CASSLGRNTEAFF | TGTGCCAGCAGTTTAGGCAGGAACACTGAAGCTTTCTTT
. | TRBJ2-5 | TRBV7-9 | many | CASSLAPNRKETQYF | TGTGCCAGCAGCTTAGCGCCCAACAGAAAAGAGACCCAGTACTTC
. | TRBJ1-4 | TRBV4-3 | many | CASSQDRFISDPNEKLFF | TGCGCCAGCAGCCAAGATCGGTTTATATCGGATCCTAATGAAAAACTGTTTTTT
. | TRBJ2-2 | TRBV5-5 | many | CASSLGPVSGTGELFF | TGTGCCAGCAGCTTGGGCCCCGTCAGTGGAACCGGGGAGCTGTTTTTT
TRBD2 | TRBJ2-3 | TRBV7-9 | once | CASSAGTSGSTADTQYF | TGTGCCAGCAGCGCTGGGACTAGCGGGAGTACAGCAGATACGCAGTATTTT
. | TRBJ1-5 | TRBV7-8 | many | CASSLDGGASNQPQHF | TGTGCCAGCAGCTTAGATGGGGGGGCTAGCAATCAGCCCCAGCATTTT
. | TRBJ1-4 | TRBV7-6 | many | CASSSAGGAANEKLFF | TGTGCCAGCAGCTCCGCCGGAGGGGCGGCTAATGAAAAACTGTTTTTT
. | TRBJ2-3 | TRBV12-5 | many | CASGLNLGVRSGDTQYF | TGTGCTAGTGGTTTGAATTTGGGTGTGCGGTCCGGAGATACGCAGTATTTT
TRBD1 | TRBJ2-7 | TRBV4-1 | many | CASSPGTASSYEQYF | TGCGCCAGCAGCCCGGGGACAGCCAGCTCCTACGAGCAGTACTTC
TRBD1 | TRBJ1-6 | TRBV12-3/TRBV12-4 | . | CASSTGADYNSPLHF | TGTGCCAGCAGCACAGGGGCGGACTATAATTCACCCCTCCACTTT
. | TRBJ2-5 | TRBV28 | . | CASGLEQEKETQYF | TGTGCTAGCGGTTTAGAACAGGAAAAAGAGACCCAGTACTTC
TRBD1 | TRBJ2-7 | TRBV29-1 | many | CSAGTGSYEQYF | TGCAGTGCCGGGACAGGCTCCTACGAGCAGTACTTC
. | TRBJ1-3 | TRBV4-3 | many | CASSQELRADGLSGNTIYF | TGCGCCAGCAGCCAAGAATTAAGGGCCGACGGGCTCTCTGGAAACACCATATATTTT
. | TRBJ2-1 | TRBV7-2 | . | CASSLDSAVEQFF | TGTGCCAGCAGCTTGGATAGTGCGGTTGAGCAGTTCTTC
. | TRBJ1-1 | TRBV30 | many | CAWSQGLSGAFF | TGTGCCTGGAGCCAAGGTCTCTCGGGGGCTTTCTTT
. | TRBJ2-3 | TRBV20-1 | many | CSARALLATGDADTQYF | TGCAGTGCTAGGGCCCTCCTTGCGACGGGGGACGCAGATACGCAGTATTTT
. | TRBJ2-3 | TRBV4-3 | many | CASSQDKGLGVTQYF | TGCGCCAGCAGCCAAGATAAGGGGTTGGGAGTTACGCAGTATTTT
TRBD2 | TRBJ2-2 | TRBV27 | . | CATGTSGNTGELFF | TGTGCCACCGGGACTAGCGGGAACACCGGGGAGCTGTTTTTT
. | TRBJ1-5 | TRBV27 | many | CASSPFNSNQPQHF | TGTGCCAGCAGTCCGTTCAATAGCAATCAGCCCCAGCATTTT
. | TRBJ2-3 | TRBV7-2 | once | CASSLAPGDTQYF | TGTGCCAGCAGCTTAGCCCCTGGGGATACGCAGTATTTT
TRBD1 | TRBJ2-3 | TRBV29-1 | . | CSGTGNTDTQYF | TGCAGCGGGACAGGAAACACAGATACGCAGTATTTT
TRBD1 | TRBJ1-1 | TRBV7-9 | once | CASSRKLGTDDTEAFF | TGTGCTAGCAGCCGAAAGCTCGGGACAGACGACACTGAAGCTTTCTTT
TRBD2 | TRBJ2-3 | TRBV7-8 | many | CASTKALADGTDTQYF | TGTGCCAGTACCAAGGCCCTAGCGGACGGCACAGATACGCAGTATTTT
. | TRBJ1-1 | TRBV29-1 | . | CSCSGLNTEAFF | TGCAGCTGCTCCGGATTGAACACTGAAGCTTTCTTT
. | TRBJ2-3 | TRBV20-1 | many | CSARLQKTGHGDTQYF | TGCAGTGCTCGGCTTCAGAAGACAGGCCACGGGGATACGCAGTATTTT
. | TRBJ2-3 | TRBV7-9 | many | CASSLPASRSDTQYF | TGTGCCAGCAGCTTACCGGCTTCGAGGAGTGATACGCAGTATTTT
TRBD2 | TRBJ2-3 | TRBV10-2 | . | CASSVASGDTDTQYF | TGCGCCAGCAGTGTGGCTAGCGGAGACACAGATACGCAGTATTTT
TRBD2 | TRBJ2-7 | TRBV4-1 | many | CASSHSPGGAHEQYF | TGCGCCAGCAGCCACTCTCCGGGGGGGGCCCACGAGCAGTACTTC
. | TRBJ1-5 | TRBV7-6 | many | CASSSTEGQPQHF | TGTGCCAGCAGCTCGACAGAGGGTCAGCCCCAGCATTTT
TRBD1 | TRBJ2-1 | TRBV15 | many | CATKGQGHEQFF | TGTGCCACCAAGGGACAGGGCCATGAGCAGTTCTTC
TRBD1 | TRBJ2-2 | TRBV4-3 | many | CASSRTGRTGELFF | TGCGCCAGCAGCAGGACAGGGAGGACCGGGGAGCTGTTTTTT
TRBD2 | TRBJ2-5 | TRBV7-6 | many | CASSLGGGGLALQETQYF | TGTGCCAGCAGCTTAGGGGGCGGGGGACTAGCTCTACAAGAGACCCAGTACTTC
. | TRBJ1-5 | TRBV6-6 | . | CASSPPDQLQHF | TGTGCCAGCAGCCCCCCCGATCAGCTCCAGCATTTT
. | TRBJ2-7 | TRBV20-1 | many | CSARVDSYEQYF | TGCAGTGCTAGAGTTGACAGCTACGAGCAGTACTTC
TRBD1 | TRBJ2-4 | TRBV9 | many | CASSAGTADIQYF | TGTGCCAGCAGCGCCGGGACAGCGGACATTCAGTACTTC
TRBD2 | TRBJ2-3 | TRBV24-1 | many | CATSDPTGTSGGVSTDTQYF | TGTGCCACCAGTGATCCCACCGGGACTAGCGGGGGGGTCAGCACAGATACGCAGTATTTT
TRBD2 | TRBJ2-7 | TRBV28 | many | CASSFPLAGTYEQYF | TGTGCCAGCTCCTTCCCGCTAGCGGGGACCTACGAGCAGTACTTC
TRBD1 | TRBJ2-1 | TRBV7-9 | many | CASSPGQNEQFF | TGTGCCAGCAGTCCGGGACAGAATGAGCAGTTCTTC
. | TRBJ1-5 | TRBV18 | many | CASSPLGGAYSNQPQHF | TGTGCCAGCTCACCACTGGGGGGAGCCTATAGCAATCAGCCCCAGCATTTT
. | TRBJ2-3 | TRBV7-9 | many | CASSPPDGTDTQYF | TGTGCCAGCAGCCCACCCGATGGCACAGATACGCAGTATTTT
. | TRBJ1-5 | TRBV2 | many | CASSDEDQPQHF | TGTGCCAGCAGTGATGAGGATCAGCCCCAGCATTTT
TRBD2 | TRBJ2-2 | TRBV7-9 | many | CASSPGLAASNTGELFF | TGTGCCAGCAGCCCCGGACTAGCAGCCTCGAACACCGGGGAGCTGTTTTTT